The rows below give T cell receptor beta chains drawn from one sample of a study of cytomegalovirus exposure and HLA in healthy donors. Profiling relied on immunoSEQ multiplex PCR, and the TCRdb table lists in-frame clones only, not all of them. The sample holds some 150,000 clones, 70% to 85% seen once. Input material: PBMCs. These receptors all stem from a male donor in good health and CMV-seronegative. CDR3s include the opening cysteine and the closing phenylalanine or tryptophan. D genes are given only for firm matches. The size entry is marked missing in some rows and otherwise reads once, few, many or a size class.

v_call,d_call,j_call,clone_size,cdr3_nt,cdr3_aa
TRBV19,TRBD1,TRBJ1-1,.,TGTGCCAGTAGTCAGGGGGCATCGAACACTGAAGCTTTCTTT,CASSQGASNTEAFF
TRBV5-1,.,TRBJ1-2,few,TGCGCCAGCAGCTTGGCAGGGGAGAGGAACTATGGCTACACCTTC,CASSLAGERNYGYTF
TRBV7-6,.,TRBJ2-1,.,TGTGCCAGCAGTAACAGGCTAGGGAATGAGCAGTTCTTC,CASSNRLGNEQFF
TRBV28,.,TRBJ1-2,.,TGTGCCAGCAGTTCACACAGTACTTCTAACTATGGCTACACCTTC,CASSSHSTSNYGYTF
TRBV27,TRBD1,TRBJ2-1,.,TGTGCCAGCAGTCTTACAGGGGGGAGCTCCTACAATGAGCAGTTCTTC,CASSLTGGSSYNEQFF
TRBV9,TRBD2,TRBJ2-3,.,TGTGCCAGCAGCGCTCCGACTAGCGGGAGGTCAGATACGCAGTATTTT,CASSAPTSGRSDTQYF
TRBV6-5,TRBD2,TRBJ2-1,.,TGTGCCAGCAGTTACACCACTAGCGGGGGGGCGGGTGAGCAGTTCTTC,CASSYTTSGGAGEQFF
TRBV28,TRBD1,TRBJ1-5,.,TGTGCCAGCAGAACAGGGACAGTAGACAATCAGCCCCAGCATTTT,CASRTGTVDNQPQHF
TRBV15,.,TRBJ1-2,once,TGTGCCACCAGCAGAGTAGGATCAGGGGCTTCTCGCTATGGCTACACCTTC,CATSRVGSGASRYGYTF
TRBV19,TRBD1,TRBJ1-2,.,TGTGCCAGTAGTATAAAGGTGGACAGGGGCTATGGCTACACCTTC,CASSIKVDRGYGYTF
TRBV4-3,.,TRBJ2-4,.,TGCGCCAGCAGCCAAGGAGGAGGCTTAAACATTCAGTACTTC,CASSQGGGLNIQYF
TRBV30,.,TRBJ1-4,.,TGTGCCTGGAGAGGCCCGCGACTAGAAGGGGTTGATACTAATGAAAAACTGTTTTTT,CAWRGPRLEGVDTNEKLFF
TRBV11-2,TRBD2,TRBJ2-1,.,TGTGCCAGCAGCTCCCTAGTAGAAGGACTAGCGGGAACCGGTGAGCAGTTCTTC,CASSSLVEGLAGTGEQFF
TRBV4-3,TRBD2,TRBJ2-2,few,TGCGCCAGCAGCCAGGCGGGACTACCGAACACCGGGGAGCTGTTTTTT,CASSQAGLPNTGELFF
TRBV5-1,.,TRBJ2-3,.,TGCGCCAGCAGCTTGACGGGAGATACGCAGTATTTT,CASSLTGDTQYF
TRBV5-1,TRBD2,TRBJ2-7,.,TGCGCCAGCAGCTTGGTGGCGGGAGGTTCCTACGAGCAGTACTTC,CASSLVAGGSYEQYF
TRBV7-2,TRBD1,TRBJ1-4,.,TGTGCCAGCAGCTCACAGGGGGCAACTAATGAAAAACTGTTTTTT,CASSSQGATNEKLFF
TRBV11-3,.,TRBJ2-3,.,TGTGCCAGCAGCTTAGGAGGGAGAGGGACAGATACGCAGTATTTT,CASSLGGRGTDTQYF
TRBV4-1,.,TRBJ1-2,.,TGCGCCAGCAGCCAAGATCCGAGGTATGGCTACACCTTC,CASSQDPRYGYTF
TRBV6-1,TRBD2,TRBJ2-2,.,TGTGCCAGCAGTGATTGGCTAGCGGATCCGAACACCGGGGAGCTGTTTTTT,CASSDWLADPNTGELFF
TRBV28,.,TRBJ1-2,.,TGTGCCAGCCTATTGGCAGGGGCTAACTATGGCTACACCTTC,CASLLAGANYGYTF
TRBV7-2,TRBD2,TRBJ2-7,.,TGTGCCAGCAGCTCCCGTGGGACTAGCGGGAGAGGTGAGCAGTACTTC,CASSSRGTSGRGEQYF
TRBV2,TRBD2,TRBJ2-1,.,TGTGCCGGGGGACTAGCGGGAGTAGTAAATGAGCAGTTCTTC,CAGGLAGVVNEQFF
TRBV11-2,TRBD1,TRBJ2-5,.,TGTGCCAGCAGCTTAATCAGGGGGCGGGCGGGAGAGACCCAGTACTTC,CASSLIRGRAGETQYF
TRBV7-9,.,TRBJ1-5,.,TGTGCCAGCAGCTCATCCGGGGGATCTCAGCCCCAGCATTTT,CASSSSGGSQPQHF
TRBV28,.,TRBJ2-7,few,TGTGCCAGCAACCTGGGACATTCGAGCTCCTACGAGCAGTACTTC,CASNLGHSSSYEQYF
TRBV29-1,TRBD1,TRBJ2-2,.,TGCAGCGTTGAAGGCGGGACAGGGGGCTTGGGCGGGGAGCTGTTTTTT,CSVEGGTGGLGGELFF
TRBV7-8,TRBD2,TRBJ2-7,.,TGTGCCAGCAGCTTAGCTAGCGGGAGTGTCGAGCAGTACTTC,CASSLASGSVEQYF
TRBV5-5,.,TRBJ2-5,.,TGTGCCAGCAGCTTGGCCGTGGAGGAGACCCAGTACTTC,CASSLAVEETQYF
TRBV28,TRBD2,TRBJ2-1,.,TGTGCCAGCAGTCCACTGTATAGCGGGAGCAATGAGCAGTTCTTC,CASSPLYSGSNEQFF
TRBV4-3,.,TRBJ2-1,.,TGCGCCAGCAGCCCAAGGGGGGGGCTATACAATGAGCAGTTCTTC,CASSPRGGLYNEQFF
TRBV6-5,TRBD1,TRBJ1-5,.,TGTGCCAGCAGTTACGCGGCAGGGGGCGATCAGCCCCAGCATTTT,CASSYAAGGDQPQHF
TRBV5-1,TRBD1,TRBJ1-4,.,TGCGCCAGCAGCTTGGGAGGACAGGGTACTAATGAAAAACTGTTTTTT,CASSLGGQGTNEKLFF
TRBV9,TRBD1,TRBJ1-4,.,TGTGCCAGCAGCGTAGGGACAGGGAATTCGGCTAATGAAAAACTGTTTTTT,CASSVGTGNSANEKLFF
TRBV7-9,TRBD1,TRBJ1-1,once,TGTGCCAGCAGCTCGACAGGGTACACTGAAGCTTTCTTT,CASSSTGYTEAFF
TRBV19,.,TRBJ2-6,.,TGTGCCAGTAGTACCTATCACTTCTCTGGGGCCAACGTCCTGACTTTC,CASSTYHFSGANVLTF
TRBV5-4,TRBD2,TRBJ2-7,few,TGTGCCAGCAGCATTAGCGGGAGCCCGAGCGAGCAGTACTTC,CASSISGSPSEQYF